Reported below is one TCR beta chain. Its cognate antigen is unknown. This entry is derived from a study of vaccination effects on CD4 cells after COVID-19. Overall study context: Sequencing was preceded by expansion of antigen-specific CD4+ T cells with viral peptide pools in the ViraFEST assay. Participants were vaccinated with two doses of either the BNT162b2 or mRNA-1273 vaccine. General study findings and limits: Limitations: small convalescent group and missing early post-infection timepoints.

The method was immunoSEQ multiplex PCR; TCRdb's version includes in-frame clones alone and lacks a portion of them. The data contain about 74,000 clones, approximately 77% of them singletons. Between days 10 and 11 of culture, CD4+ T cells were separated out. No vaccinee had earlier SARS-CoV-2 infection, and nucleocapsid antibodies were negative. V trimming: 1 base; J trimming: 0 bases; junction bases outside the gene matches: 1. Germline values: CDR1 SGHRS, CDR2 YFSETQ. This CDR3 region has 15 residues. The V call is TRBV5-1, the J call TRBJ1-1; 9 bases agree with TRBD1. Sequences were derived from CD4+ T cells from PBMCs cultured without peptide, sampled before COVID-19 vaccination. The sequence was collected from a human donor who received a COVID-19 vaccine. The CDR3 spells CASSLTGGLNTEAFF. CDR3 coding DNA: TGCGCCAGCAGCTTGACAGGGGGCCTGAACACTGAAGCTTTCTTT.